A selection of T cell receptor beta chains follows, all from one sample in a study of CD8+CD57+ T cells in acquired aplastic anemia. Each CDR3 protein is one row after TCRdb ran MiXCR on the reads. The sample includes 180,000 or so distinct CDR3 sequences, approximately 45% of them seen just once. The sample was sorted CD4+, CD8+, or CD8+CD57+ T cells (not recorded which) from PBMCs. These receptors were collected from a human donor in good health. Both conserved end residues are part of each CDR3. A D gene is named only where the DNA matches it firmly. Not every row has a clone size; where given, it reads once, few, many or a size class.

TRBD1 | TRBJ2-7 | TRBV10-3 | NA | TGTGCCATCAGTCCTGGACAGGCCGAGCAGTACTTC | CAISPGQAEQYF
NA | TRBJ2-1 | TRBV10-3 | many | TGTGCCATCGGTCCCAGGACCACCAACAATGAGCAGTTCTTC | CAIGPRTTNNEQFF
NA | TRBJ1-2 | TRBV15 | many | TGTGCCACCAGCAGTCCGGGACACCTTAACTATGGCTACACCTTC | CATSSPGHLNYGYTF
NA | TRBJ2-3 | TRBV24-1 | many | TGTGCCACCAGTGATACAGGGACGACATCCACAGATACGCAGTATTTT | CATSDTGTTSTDTQYF
NA | TRBJ1-1 | TRBV7-8 | NA | TGTGCCAGCAGCTCTGGACGCGCGACTGAAGCTTTCTTT | CASSSGRATEAFF
NA | TRBJ2-6 | TRBV29-1 | NA | TGCAGCGTTGATCCGGTGGGGACGGGGGCCGACGTCCTGACTTTC | CSVDPVGTGADVLTF
NA | TRBJ1-4 | TRBV25-1 | many | TGTGCCAGCAGTGAATCGAGTTCTAATGAAAAACTGTTTTTT | CASSESSSNEKLFF
NA | TRBJ2-1 | TRBV7-2 | NA | TGTGCCAGCAGCCTCTGGGGGAACAATGAGCAGTTCTTC | CASSLWGNNEQFF
TRBD1 | TRBJ2-4 | TRBV20-1 | NA | TGCAGTGCGGAGGGACAGGGAAACATTCAGTACTTC | CSAEGQGNIQYF
TRBD2 | TRBJ2-5 | TRBV5-1 | NA | TGCGCCAGCAGCTTGGAACTAGCGGAGGAAGAGACCCAGTACTTC | CASSLELAEEETQYF
NA | TRBJ1-2 | TRBV18 | NA | TGTGCCAGCTCATCGCAGTCTACCTATGGCTACACCTTC | CASSSQSTYGYTF
NA | TRBJ1-5 | TRBV19 | NA | TGTGCCAGTAGTCAAGGGCTCCGTAGCAATCAGCCCCAGCATTTT | CASSQGLRSNQPQHF
NA | TRBJ1-2 | TRBV30 | few | TGTGCCTGGAGTGGTCAGGGACTTCATGGCTACACCTTC | CAWSGQGLHGYTF
NA | TRBJ2-3 | TRBV5-4 | once | TGTGCCAGCAGCTTGGCCGGACCGGATACGCAGTATTTT | CASSLAGPDTQYF
NA | TRBJ1-1 | TRBV6-5 | many | TGTGCCAGCAGCACCACACGGAACACTGAAGCTTTCTTT | CASSTTRNTEAFF
NA | TRBJ2-7 | TRBV30 | NA | TGTGCCTGGAGTCAGGACAGGGGCGCTAGAGGGACTAGCAGCTCCTACGAGCAGTACTTC | CAWSQDRGARGTSSSYEQYF
TRBD2 | TRBJ2-2 | TRBV12-3/TRBV12-4 | NA | TGTGCCAGCAGATCCGGGACTAGCGATGTCGGGGAGCTGTTTTTT | CASRSGTSDVGELFF
NA | TRBJ2-3 | TRBV10-3 | many | TGTGCCATCAGATTTAGCGACCCAACTAGCACAGATACGCAGTATTTT | CAIRFSDPTSTDTQYF
NA | TRBJ2-2 | TRBV2 | NA | TGTGCCAGCATGAACGACGCGAACACCGGGGAGCTGTTTTTT | CASMNDANTGELFF
NA | TRBJ1-2 | TRBV7-2 | many | TGTGCCAGCAGCCCGGTGCGGGGCTACACCTTC | CASSPVRGYTF
TRBD2 | TRBJ2-7 | TRBV24-1 | many | TGTGCCACCAGTGATCCCGGACTAGCGGGAAGCAACGAGCAGTACTTC | CATSDPGLAGSNEQYF
TRBD1 | TRBJ2-7 | TRBV7-8 | NA | TGTGCCAGCAGCGTGAGTTCCGGGACAGGGATCTCCTACGAGCAGTACTTC | CASSVSSGTGISYEQYF
TRBD2 | TRBJ2-2 | TRBV13 | NA | TGTGTCAGCACCCTTCTGCGGGAGAAAGCCGGGGAGCTGTTTTTT | CVSTLLREKAGELFF
TRBD2 | TRBJ2-2 | TRBV24-1 | NA | TGTGCCACCAGTCGCGGGAGGGCCTTGGCCGGGGAGCTGTTTTTT | CATSRGRALAGELFF
TRBD2 | TRBJ2-7 | TRBV7-2 | NA | TGTGCCAGCAGCTTGTCTAGCGGGCAGACCTACGAGCAGTACTTC | CASSLSSGQTYEQYF
NA | TRBJ2-7 | TRBV5-4 | many | TGTGCCAGCAGCTCCATGGTCGGGGGCGCGAACTCCTACGAGCAGTACTTC | CASSSMVGGANSYEQYF
NA | TRBJ2-2 | TRBV11-3 | NA | TGTGCCAGCGAGGGGGGGAACACCGGGGAGCTGTTTTTT | CASEGGNTGELFF
NA | TRBJ2-7 | TRBV3-1 | many | TGTGCCAGCAGCCAATTCGAGGGGGGCGAGCAGTACTTC | CASSQFEGGEQYF
NA | TRBJ1-6 | TRBV11-2 | NA | TGTGCCAGCAGCGCGGGACTGATCTTTAGGGCACCCCTCCACTTT | CASSAGLIFRAPLHF
TRBD2 | TRBJ2-1 | TRBV10-2 | NA | TGTGCCAGCAGTACCCGGACTAGCCACAATGAGCAGTTCTTC | CASSTRTSHNEQFF
TRBD1 | TRBJ1-2 | TRBV30 | NA | TGTGCCTGGAGTGTCGGGACAGACTATGGCTACACCTTC | CAWSVGTDYGYTF
NA | TRBJ1-1 | TRBV7-8 | NA | TGTGCCAGCAGCGGCGGGGGAGGCACTGAAGCTTTCTTT | CASSGGGGTEAFF
NA | TRBJ1-1 | TRBV19 | many | TGTGCCAGTAAAGTTGGCGGGTCGGTGAACACTGAAGCTTTCTTT | CASKVGGSVNTEAFF
TRBD1 | TRBJ1-1 | TRBV10-2 | many | TGCGCCAGCGGAGGACAGGGTTTGGCGGGGAACACTGAAGCTTTCTTT | CASGGQGLAGNTEAFF
NA | TRBJ2-1 | TRBV5-1 | many | TGCGCCAGCAGCTTGCAGGTGAACAATGAGCAGTTCTTC | CASSLQVNNEQFF
NA | TRBJ1-1 | TRBV7-9 | NA | TGTGCCAGCACCCAATCGGGAGAGGGGAACACTGAAGCTTTCTTT | CASTQSGEGNTEAFF
NA | TRBJ2-2 | TRBV2 | once | TGTGCCAGCAGGGGCAGGGTGAACACCGGGGAGCTGTTTTTT | CASRGRVNTGELFF
NA | TRBJ2-2 | TRBV4-2 | few | TGTGCCCACCGCCGGCCAGCGGAGCTCCCGGACACCGGGGAGCTGTTTTTT | CAHRRPAELPDTGELFF
NA | TRBJ2-2 | TRBV7-9 | once | TGTGCCAGCAGCTTAGGGGACAGGGAGCTGTTTTTT | CASSLGDRELFF
NA | TRBJ2-1 | TRBV2 | once | TGTGCCAGCTGGGGCGATTCCTACAATGAGCAGTTCTTC | CASWGDSYNEQFF
TRBD2 | TRBJ2-7 | TRBV18 | NA | TGTGCCAGCTCACCACCGTCGCGGGAGGCTCACGAGCGGTACTTC | CASSPPSREAHERYF
NA | TRBJ1-2 | TRBV20-1 | NA | TGCAGTGCACGAGGAACATATGGCTACACCTTC | CSARGTYGYTF
TRBD2 | TRBJ2-3 | TRBV29-1 | NA | TGCAGCGTTGATCGACTAGCGGGAGTAGGTGCAGATACGCAGTATTTT | CSVDRLAGVGADTQYF
NA | TRBJ2-7 | TRBV24-1 | NA | TGTGCCACCAGCCCGGGACTTACGAACACCGGGGAGCTGTACTTC | CATSPGLTNTGELYF
NA | TRBJ1-1 | TRBV10-3 | NA | TGTGCCATTCGAAAGACAGATTCACACACTGAAGCTTTCTTT | CAIRKTDSHTEAFF
NA | TRBJ2-6 | TRBV4-3 | many | TGCGCCAGCAGCCGAGTCGGAGCGGAAGCCAACGTCCTGACTTTC | CASSRVGAEANVLTF
TRBD1 | TRBJ1-2 | TRBV6-1 | many | TGTGCCAGCAGTGGGACAGGGGGTTATGGCTACACCTTC | CASSGTGGYGYTF
NA | TRBJ2-3 | TRBV10-3 | NA | TGTGCCATCAGCCAAGAGGAGGGGGATACGCAGTATTTT | CAISQEEGDTQYF
NA | TRBJ1-2 | TRBV19 | NA | TGTGCCAGTAGTATAAAAGGCATTAACTATGGCGACACCTTC | CASSIKGINYGDTF
TRBD1 | TRBJ2-1 | TRBV27 | NA | TGTGCCAGCAGTTTGGGGACAGCGACCCATGGGCAGTTCTTC | CASSLGTATHGQFF